This is a list of T cell receptor beta chains from one sample in a study of blood T cells in healthy people across ages. TCRdb re-analysed the 5' RACE reads in MiXCR, keeping a single row per CDR3 protein. The sample holds around 690,000 distinct CDR3 sequences, roughly 58% seen once. Sequencing input: blood. The receptor source for this set is a man in his 60s in good health. CDR3s include the opening cysteine and the closing phenylalanine or tryptophan. A D gene is named only where the DNA matches it firmly. Clone size, where shown, is once, few, many, or a class for clones that have expanded.

CASSFHSGGADEQYF	TGTGCCAGCAGCTTCCATAGCGGGGGGGCTGACGAGCAGTACTTC	.	TRBV7-2	TRBJ2-7	TRBD2
CAISESGNQPQHF	TGTGCCATCAGTGAGTCTGGGAATCAGCCCCAGCATTTT	.	TRBV10-3	TRBJ1-5	.
CASSLYTNEQYF	TGTGCCAGCAGCCTCTACACCAACGAGCAGTACTTC	few	TRBV7-2	TRBJ2-7	.
CASSEEYSPMSVTF	TGTGCCAGCAGTGAAGAATATAGTCCAATGAGTGTCACCTTC	.	TRBV6-1	TRBJ1-2	.
CASSQEPGQAYEQYF	TGCGCCAGCAGCCAAGAGCCGGGACAGGCCTACGAGCAGTACTTC	.	TRBV4-1	TRBJ2-7	TRBD1
CASSGGLGRETQYF	TGTGCCAGCAGTGGAGGACTAGGTCGGGAGACCCAGTACTTC	.	TRBV2	TRBJ2-5	TRBD2
CASSLFSGGRYNEQFF	TGCGCCAGCAGCTTATTTAGCGGGGGCCGCTACAATGAGCAGTTCTTC	many	TRBV5-1	TRBJ2-1	TRBD2
CASSLPEAESSYEQYF	TGCGCCAGCAGCTTACCGGAGGCAGAGAGCTCCTACGAGCAGTACTTC	.	TRBV5-1	TRBJ2-7	.
CASSQVRGEQFF	TGTGCCAGCAGCCAAGTACGAGGTGAGCAGTTCTTC	.	TRBV3-1	TRBJ2-1	.
CATWTGVSGNTIYF	TGCGCCACCTGGACAGGGGTCTCTGGAAACACCATATATTTT	.	TRBV10-2	TRBJ1-3	TRBD1
CASRRTGGVTGELFF	TGTGCCAGCAGAAGGACAGGGGGCGTCACCGGGGAGCTGTTTTTT	.	TRBV12-3/TRBV12-4	TRBJ2-2	TRBD1
CASSLVGGGRFQFF	TGTGCCAGCAGCCTTGTGGGGGGGGGGCGTTTTCAGTTCTTC	.	TRBV3-1	TRBJ2-1	.
CSVEERKLAGLEFF	TGCAGCGTTGAAGAACGGAAACTAGCGGGGTTGGAGTTCTTC	few	TRBV29-1	TRBJ2-1	TRBD2
CASSTGGGGYGYTF	TGTGCCAGTAGTACAGGGGGCGGCGGCTATGGCTACACCTTC	.	TRBV19	TRBJ1-2	TRBD1
CSARDVRGVSNQPQHF	TGCAGTGCTAGAGATGTGAGGGGGGTAAGCAATCAGCCCCAGCATTTT	.	TRBV20-1	TRBJ1-5	.
CASSSSGTDTQYF	TGTGCCAGCTCTTCGTCGGGCACAGATACGCAGTATTTT	.	TRBV18	TRBJ2-3	.
CASSWIRLAGGGDQYF	TGTGCCAGCAGTTGGATCCGACTAGCGGGGGGAGGGGACCAGTACTTC	.	TRBV6-6	TRBJ2-5	TRBD2
CSVLPTGSYNEQFF	TGCAGCGTACTCCCGACAGGTTCCTACAATGAGCAGTTCTTC	.	TRBV29-1	TRBJ2-1	.
CASRGQGKSPLHF	TGTGCCAGCAGAGGACAGGGGAAGTCACCCCTCCACTTT	.	TRBV6-2/TRBV6-3	TRBJ1-6	TRBD1
CASSLRGSGGETQYF	TGTGCCAGCAGCTTACGGGGGTCGGGCGGAGAGACCCAGTACTTC	few	TRBV7-2	TRBJ2-5	.
CASSLQVTPYEQYF	TGCGCCAGCAGCCTCCAGGTAACACCCTACGAGCAGTACTTC	.	TRBV4-1	TRBJ2-7	.
CASSLAANGWVVDTQYF	TGTGCCAGCAGCTTAGCGGCAAACGGTTGGGTCGTGGATACGCAGTATTTT	.	TRBV7-8	TRBJ2-3	.
CASSYGGPAGGSYEQYF	TGTGCCAGCAGTTACGGAGGTCCAGCGGGGGGATCCTACGAGCAGTACTTC	.	TRBV6-5	TRBJ2-7	TRBD2
CASSLVSGTGGSEQYF	TGTGCCAGCAGCTTAGTTTCGGGGACAGGGGGCTCCGAGCAGTACTTC	.	TRBV7-2	TRBJ2-7	TRBD1
CASSQDEYTQYF	TGTGCCAGCAGCCAAGATGAGTATACGCAGTATTTT	once	TRBV3-1	TRBJ2-3	.
CSAPRGTSGYNEQFF	TGCAGTGCTCCCCGGGGGACTAGCGGATACAATGAGCAGTTCTTC	.	TRBV20-1	TRBJ2-1	TRBD2
CASSSRGLSYNEQFF	TGTGCCAGCAGCTCGCGGGGTCTCTCCTACAATGAGCAGTTCTTC	few	TRBV11-2	TRBJ2-1	.
CSSPGQQSYEQYF	TGCAGTTCTCCGGGACAGCAGTCCTACGAGCAGTACTTC	.	TRBV20-1	TRBJ2-7	TRBD1
CASSLGLVGVETQYF	TGCGCCAGCAGCTTGGGACTAGTGGGGGTGGAGACCCAGTACTTC	.	TRBV5-1	TRBJ2-5	.
CSARDQLMRFRRGAQYF	TGCAGTGCTAGAGATCAACTAATGCGGTTCAGGCGGGGGGCCCAGTACTTC	.	TRBV20-1	TRBJ2-5	TRBD2
CASSQWLDAETQYF	TGTGCCAGCAGCCAATGGTTGGATGCGGAGACCCAGTACTTC	few	TRBV3-1	TRBJ2-5	.
CASSLGDREFYEQYF	TGTGCCAGCAGCTTGGGGGACCGGGAATTCTACGAGCAGTACTTC	few	TRBV5-6	TRBJ2-7	.
CSVTRGESTDTQYF	TGCAGCGTTACTCGGGGGGAAAGCACAGACACGCAGTATTTT	.	TRBV29-1	TRBJ2-3	TRBD2
CASSGQPDTGGYGYTF	TGTGCCAGCAGCGGGCAGCCCGACACGGGCGGCTATGGCTACACCTTC	.	TRBV9	TRBJ1-2	.
CASRRLAEHNEQFF	TGTGCCAGCAGAAGACTAGCGGAACACAATGAGCAGTTCTTC	few	TRBV6-2/TRBV6-3	TRBJ2-1	TRBD2
CASSPYLESYNSPLHF	TGTGCCAGCAGCCCATACCTGGAGTCCTATAATTCACCCCTCCACTTT	.	TRBV4-2	TRBJ1-6	.
CAISGGTSGAEQFF	TGTGCCATCAGTGGCGGGACTAGCGGGGCTGAGCAGTTCTTC	many	TRBV10-3	TRBJ2-1	TRBD2
CASSLGGARTYNEQFF	TGTGCCAGCTCTCTTGGCGGGGCACGAACCTACAATGAGCAGTTCTTC	.	TRBV6-6	TRBJ2-1	.
CATSGTSGLQETQYF	TGTGCCACCAGTGGCACTAGCGGGTTACAAGAGACCCAGTACTTC	.	TRBV24-1	TRBJ2-5	TRBD2
CASSIDDRDRNEQFF	TGTGCCAGTAGTATAGATGACCGGGACAGGAATGAGCAGTTCTTC	.	TRBV19	TRBJ2-1	TRBD1
CSARDHEGRNEQFF	TGCAGTGCTAGAGACCACGAAGGGCGCAATGAGCAGTTCTTC	.	TRBV20-1	TRBJ2-1	.